This is a list of T cell receptor beta chains from one sample in a study of T cells after yellow fever vaccination. TCRdb re-derived calls from the 5' RACE reads in MiXCR, one entry per CDR3 protein. The table has some 73,000 distinct CDR3 sequences, around 7.7% seen once; the top ten hold around 45%. Source: CD8+ T cells sorted from PBMCs, taken on the day of the yellow fever booster vaccination. The receptors come from a man aged 25 to 45 who received the YFV17D yellow fever vaccine. CDR3s include the opening cysteine and the closing phenylalanine or tryptophan. Fields, in order: clone size, V gene, D gene, J gene, CDR3 DNA, CDR3 protein. A D gene is named only where the DNA matches it firmly. Only part of the rows carry a size: once, few, many, or a class if the clone is expanded.

clone size: many; V gene: TRBV5-6; D gene: -; J gene: TRBJ2-7; CDR3 DNA: TGTGCCAGCAGCCCCCCGGACAACTTATACGAGCAGTACTTC; CDR3 protein: CASSPPDNLYEQYF
clone size: few; V gene: TRBV12-3/TRBV12-4; D gene: -; J gene: TRBJ1-4; CDR3 DNA: TGTGCCAGCTCTCCCCCCGGCGGCGATGAAAAACTGTTTTTT; CDR3 protein: CASSPPGGDEKLFF
clone size: few; V gene: TRBV9; D gene: -; J gene: TRBJ1-3; CDR3 DNA: TGTGCCAGCAGCGCGGAGATTGGGGCAGCATCTGGAAACACCATATATTTT; CDR3 protein: CASSAEIGAASGNTIYF
clone size: -; V gene: TRBV4-3; D gene: -; J gene: TRBJ2-1; CDR3 DNA: TGCGCCAGCAGCCAAGGTTCTGGGGTGGCGGGGATTGGCTCCTACAATGAGCAGTTCTTC; CDR3 protein: CASSQGSGVAGIGSYNEQFF
clone size: many; V gene: TRBV12-3/TRBV12-4; D gene: TRBD1; J gene: TRBJ2-1; CDR3 DNA: TGTGCCAGCAGTTTATACAGGGGTCTAGAGCAGTTCTTC; CDR3 protein: CASSLYRGLEQFF
clone size: few; V gene: TRBV19; D gene: -; J gene: TRBJ2-7; CDR3 DNA: TGTGCCAGTAGTATGGGGGCAGCGCAGTACTTC; CDR3 protein: CASSMGAAQYF
clone size: few; V gene: TRBV5-1; D gene: -; J gene: TRBJ2-7; CDR3 DNA: TGCGCCAGTTTGGAGGGGGCGAATTCCTACGAGCAGTACTTC; CDR3 protein: CASLEGANSYEQYF
clone size: many; V gene: TRBV2; D gene: TRBD2; J gene: TRBJ2-1; CDR3 DNA: TGTGCCACCAAGGAGGGAGCGGGAGGCCCGAGTGAGCAGTTCTTC; CDR3 protein: CATKEGAGGPSEQFF
clone size: few; V gene: TRBV7-6; D gene: -; J gene: TRBJ2-7; CDR3 DNA: TGTGCCAGCAGCCTTGACCTGTCCTACGAGCAGTACTTC; CDR3 protein: CASSLDLSYEQYF
clone size: -; V gene: TRBV19; D gene: TRBD2; J gene: TRBJ2-3; CDR3 DNA: TGTGCCAGTAGCGAACGACTAGCTCCAGATACGCAGTATTTT; CDR3 protein: CASSERLAPDTQYF
clone size: -; V gene: TRBV20-1; D gene: -; J gene: TRBJ2-1; CDR3 DNA: TGCAGTGCTAGAGATCTAGGACTCCTGATCTTC; CDR3 protein: CSARDLGLLIF
clone size: -; V gene: TRBV7-9; D gene: -; J gene: TRBJ1-2; CDR3 DNA: TGTGCCAGCAGCTCCGTTGCCCGGGGCAGGTATGGCTACACCTTC; CDR3 protein: CASSSVARGRYGYTF
clone size: -; V gene: TRBV6-6; D gene: -; J gene: TRBJ2-7; CDR3 DNA: TGTGCCAGCAGATACTCAAATTTAGACGAGCAGTACTTC; CDR3 protein: CASRYSNLDEQYF
clone size: -; V gene: TRBV28; D gene: TRBD1; J gene: TRBJ1-4; CDR3 DNA: TGTGCCAGCAGTTTGACAGGGGGCGCTGCTGGGAATGAAAAACTGTTTTTT; CDR3 protein: CASSLTGGAAGNEKLFF
clone size: -; V gene: TRBV18; D gene: -; J gene: TRBJ2-1; CDR3 DNA: TGTGCCACCACAAAATCATCCGAAGCGGGTGGTATTGAGCAGTTCTTC; CDR3 protein: CATTKSSEAGGIEQFF
clone size: many; V gene: TRBV13; D gene: -; J gene: TRBJ2-1; CDR3 DNA: TGTGCCAGCAGCTTCGTAGTAGCGGCCCACAATGAGCAGTTCTTC; CDR3 protein: CASSFVVAAHNEQFF
clone size: many; V gene: TRBV14; D gene: -; J gene: TRBJ2-1; CDR3 DNA: TGTGCCAGCAGCCAAGGCCCCCCGGGGTACAATGAGCAGTTCTTC; CDR3 protein: CASSQGPPGYNEQFF
clone size: -; V gene: TRBV3-1; D gene: -; J gene: TRBJ2-7; CDR3 DNA: TGTGCCAGCAGCCAAGAAGGGTACGAGCAGTACTTC; CDR3 protein: CASSQEGYEQYF
clone size: few; V gene: TRBV3-1; D gene: TRBD2; J gene: TRBJ2-7; CDR3 DNA: TGTGCCAGCAGCCCGACTAGCCCAAACGGCGGCGAGCAGTACTTC; CDR3 protein: CASSPTSPNGGEQYF
clone size: -; V gene: TRBV14; D gene: -; J gene: TRBJ2-1; CDR3 DNA: TGTGCCAGCAGCCAAGGGATCCTCAATGAGCAGTTCTTC; CDR3 protein: CASSQGILNEQFF
clone size: -; V gene: TRBV14; D gene: -; J gene: TRBJ2-7; CDR3 DNA: TGTGCCAGCAGCCAAGGAACGGGAGACTACGAGCAGTACTTC; CDR3 protein: CASSQGTGDYEQYF
clone size: few; V gene: TRBV7-8; D gene: -; J gene: TRBJ2-5; CDR3 DNA: TGTGCCAGCAGCGTTCTCGTAGGCGGGCCATACATCCAGGAGACCCAGTACTTC; CDR3 protein: CASSVLVGGPYIQETQYF
clone size: few; V gene: TRBV5-6; D gene: -; J gene: TRBJ2-7; CDR3 DNA: TGTGCCAGCAGCGCCTCCGGGACGGGCTCCTACGAGCAGTACTTC; CDR3 protein: CASSASGTGSYEQYF
clone size: -; V gene: TRBV5-1; D gene: TRBD2; J gene: TRBJ2-3; CDR3 DNA: TGCGCCAGCAGCCTGGGACTAGGGGCAGATACGCAGTATTTT; CDR3 protein: CASSLGLGADTQYF
clone size: -; V gene: TRBV5-1; D gene: -; J gene: TRBJ1-1; CDR3 DNA: TGCGCCAGCAGCTTAAACAGCGTCGTGAACACTCAAGCTTTCTTT; CDR3 protein: CASSLNSVVNTQAFF